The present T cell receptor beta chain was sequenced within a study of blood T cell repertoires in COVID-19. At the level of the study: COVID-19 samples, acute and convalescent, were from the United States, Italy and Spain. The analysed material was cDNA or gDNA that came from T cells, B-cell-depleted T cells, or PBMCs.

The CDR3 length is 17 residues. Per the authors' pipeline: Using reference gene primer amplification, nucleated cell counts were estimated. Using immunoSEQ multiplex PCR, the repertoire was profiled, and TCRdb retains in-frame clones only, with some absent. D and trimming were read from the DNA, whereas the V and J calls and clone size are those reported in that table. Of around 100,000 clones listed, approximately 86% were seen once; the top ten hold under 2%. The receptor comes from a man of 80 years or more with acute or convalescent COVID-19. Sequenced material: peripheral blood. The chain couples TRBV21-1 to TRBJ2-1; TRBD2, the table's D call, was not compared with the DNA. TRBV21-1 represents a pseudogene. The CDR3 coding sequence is TGTGCCAGCAGCACCCTAGCGGGAGGGAGCTCCTACAATGAGCAGTTCTTC. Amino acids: CASSTLAGGSSYNEQFF.